This TCR beta chain was obtained from a study of blood T cell repertoires in COVID-19. About the study: COVID-19 samples, acute and convalescent, were from the United States, Italy and Spain. PBMCs, B-cell-depleted T cells, or T cells were the source of the cDNA or gDNA that made up the material.

Study processing details: Amplification of reference gene primers provided the estimated nucleated cell counts. The data were produced by immunoSEQ multiplex PCR, yet TCRdb's version contains in-frame clones alone and is incomplete. V and J calls and clone size are copied from that table; D and trimming were computed from the DNA. The table shows fewer than 350,000 clones, with approximately 90% occurring only once. Living in roughly 23 US areas, the participants were between roughly 18 and 89 years of age. V lost 6 bases and J lost 4; bases outside the gene matches: 7. CDR3 length equals 14 residues. Looked up from germline, CDR1 is ENHRY and CDR2 is SYGVKD.

This sequence was found in a woman aged 40 to 50 with acute COVID-19. This chain joins TRBV10-3 and TRBJ2-7, with 9 nucleotides matching TRBD1. Input material: PBMCs or T cells enriched from blood (not recorded which). CDR3 DNA sequence: TGTGCCATCAGCCCGGGACAGGGTGCATACGAGCAGTACTTC. It codes for CAISPGQGAYEQYF.